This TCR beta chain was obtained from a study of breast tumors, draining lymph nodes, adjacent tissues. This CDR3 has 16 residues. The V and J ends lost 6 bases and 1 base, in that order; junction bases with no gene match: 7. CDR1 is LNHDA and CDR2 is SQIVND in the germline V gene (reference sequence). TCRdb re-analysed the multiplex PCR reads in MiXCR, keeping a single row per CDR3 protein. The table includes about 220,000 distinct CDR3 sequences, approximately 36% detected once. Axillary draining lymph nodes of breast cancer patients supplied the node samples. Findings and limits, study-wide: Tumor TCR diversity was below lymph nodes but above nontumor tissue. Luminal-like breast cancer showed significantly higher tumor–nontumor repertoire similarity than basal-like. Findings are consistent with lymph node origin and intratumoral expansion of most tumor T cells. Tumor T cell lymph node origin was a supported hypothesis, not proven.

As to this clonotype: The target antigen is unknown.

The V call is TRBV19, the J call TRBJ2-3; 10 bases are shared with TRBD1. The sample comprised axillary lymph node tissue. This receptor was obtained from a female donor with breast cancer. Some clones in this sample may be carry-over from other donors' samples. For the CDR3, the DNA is TGTGCCAGTAGGCCACGACAGGGGGCGGGCACAGATACGCAGTATTTT. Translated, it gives CASRPRQGAGTDTQYF.